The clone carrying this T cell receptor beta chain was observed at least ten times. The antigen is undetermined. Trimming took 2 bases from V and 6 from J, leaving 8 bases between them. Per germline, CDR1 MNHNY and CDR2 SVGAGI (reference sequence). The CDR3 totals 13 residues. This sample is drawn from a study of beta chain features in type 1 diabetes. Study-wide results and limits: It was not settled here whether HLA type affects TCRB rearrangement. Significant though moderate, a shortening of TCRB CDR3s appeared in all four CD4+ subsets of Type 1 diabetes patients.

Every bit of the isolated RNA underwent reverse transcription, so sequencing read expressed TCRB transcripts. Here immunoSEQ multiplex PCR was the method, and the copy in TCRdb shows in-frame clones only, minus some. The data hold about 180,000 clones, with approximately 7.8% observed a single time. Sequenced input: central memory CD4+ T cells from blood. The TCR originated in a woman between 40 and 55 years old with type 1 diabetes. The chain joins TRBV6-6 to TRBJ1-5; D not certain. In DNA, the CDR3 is TGTGCCAGCAGTTACGGAGAAGGTCAGCCCCAGCATTTT. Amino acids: CASSYGEGQPQHF.